The T cell receptor beta chain under discussion was sequenced for a study of T cell changes during pregnancy in multiple sclerosis. Clones were read by immunoSEQ multiplex PCR, and TCRdb kept only the in-frame ones, dropping some. The table shows about 57,000 clones, with just over 90% occurring only once. The receptor was derived from a female donor with multiple sclerosis, enrolled in a pregnancy study. The sample in question was CD4+ T cells from peripheral blood mononuclear cells, obtained in the second trimester of pregnancy.

CDR3 DNA sequence: TGTGCCAGCAGCCCGACAGGAACTATGAACACTGAAGCTTTCTTT. Protein sequence: CASSPTGTMNTEAFF. The rearrangement uses TRBV7-2 and TRBJ1-1; a possible D gene is TRBD1 (6 bases). This CDR3 comprises 15 residues. Germline assignment: CDR1 SGHTA and CDR2 FQGNSA. Trimming cost V 5 bases and J 0 bases, with 13 bases left between them.